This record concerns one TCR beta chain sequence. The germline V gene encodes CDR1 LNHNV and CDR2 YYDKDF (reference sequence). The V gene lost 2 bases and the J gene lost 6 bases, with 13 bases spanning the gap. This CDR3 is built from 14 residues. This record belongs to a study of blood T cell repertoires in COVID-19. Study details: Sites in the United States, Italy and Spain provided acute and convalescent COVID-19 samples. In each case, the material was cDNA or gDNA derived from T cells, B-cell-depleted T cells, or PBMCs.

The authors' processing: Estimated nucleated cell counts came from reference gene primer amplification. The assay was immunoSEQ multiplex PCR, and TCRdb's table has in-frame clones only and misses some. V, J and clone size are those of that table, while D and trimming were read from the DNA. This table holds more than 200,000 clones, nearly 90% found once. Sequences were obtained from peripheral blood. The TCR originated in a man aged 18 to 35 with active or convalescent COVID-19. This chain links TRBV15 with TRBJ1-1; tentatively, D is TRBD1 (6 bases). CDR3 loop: CATSRTAGDPEAFF. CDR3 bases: TGTGCCACCAGCAGAACGGCAGGGGACCCTGAAGCTTTCTTT. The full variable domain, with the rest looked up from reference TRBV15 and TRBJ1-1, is DAMVIQNPRYQVTQFGKPVTLSCSQTLNHNVMYWYQQKSSQAPKLLFHYYDKDFNNEADTPDNFQSRRPNTSFCFLDIRSPGLGDTAMYLCATSRTAGDPEAFFGQGTRLTVV.